This T cell receptor (beta chain) was retrieved from a study of T cell repertoires in cytomegalovirus infection. On the study more broadly: From public TCR beta signatures came an indication of both CMV infection and matching HLA type.

The CDR3 has 15 amino acids. J lost 2 bases, V lost 5 bases, and 9 bases had no gene match. CDR1 is SGHTA and CDR2 is FQGNSA in the germline V gene. TCRdb re-called the reads through MiXCR, storing one row per CDR3 protein. Counted here are 70,000 to 75,000 distinct CDR3 sequences, under 4.5% occurring once; the ten biggest clones make up roughly 22%. A word on this clonotype: The antigen remains unidentified.

Study findings and constraints: Carriers of CMV plus the relevant HLA were identified by cumulative public TCR beta family frequency. CMV-specific TCR beta clonotypes restricted by HLA-C dominated the ex vivo response.

The sequence came from a human donor in good health (CMV status not recorded). Some clones in this sample may be carry-over from other donors' samples. The V and J genes are TRBV7-2 and TRBJ2-7, with 7 bases identical to TRBD1. Sequencing was performed on PBMCs. The CDR3 DNA is TGTGCCAGCAGCCCAAACAGGGGATCGGCCTACGAGCAGTACTTC. Residues: CASSPNRGSAYEQYF. Filled out from reference TRBV7-2 and TRBJ2-7, the complete variable domain reads GAGVSQSPSNKVTEKGKDVELRCDPISGHTALYWYRQSLGQGLEFLIYFQGNSAPDKSGLPSDRFSAERTGGSVSTLTIQRTQQEDSAVYLCASSPNRGSAYEQYFGPGTRLTVT.